The clone carrying this T cell receptor (beta chain) was seen ten or more times. What it binds is not known. The data were obtained in a study of early T cells in non-severe SARS-CoV-2 infection. On the study more broadly: Chains from this unsorted whole-blood bulk RNA could not be paired.

Unique molecular identifiers (one per individual cDNA molecule) were attached. Each CDR3 protein gets one entry after TCRdb re-called the 5' RACE reads with MiXCR. The sample yields 65,000 to 95,000 distinct CDR3 sequences, 8.5% to 10% seen once. Study-wide results and caveats: Matching against VDJdb likely underestimated virus-specific expansions, favoring anti-spike CD8.

This clonotype was obtained from an adult who was a healthcare worker with PCR-confirmed SARS-CoV-2 infection or an uninfected control (not recorded which). The sequenced sample consisted of whole blood.

In nucleotides, the CDR3 is TGTGCCAGCAGCTCGGGACAGGGTACAGGCTACACCTTC. It codes for CASSSGQGTGYTF. This chain joins TRBV7-9 and TRBJ1-2; TRBD1 aligns across 9 bases. V shed 4 bases and J 8 bases; nucleotides not matched to a gene: 5. The length of the CDR3 is 13 residues. In germline, CDR1 is SEHNR, CDR2 FQNEAQ (reference sequence).